The following is a T cell receptor (beta chain) sequence with its context. This likely comes from a read error, as the CDR3 has no conserved phenylalanine or tryptophan at its end. The sample originates from a study of tumor and adjacent non-tumor tissue in lung cancer. Three rounds of nested PCR, following a modified ARM-PCR protocol, produced the TCRbeta library. TCRdb itself ran the multiplex PCR reads through MiXCR, one entry per CDR3 protein. The sample consists of tens of thousands of distinct CDR3 sequences, about 80% of them appearing once. This sample's RNA came from whole unsorted tissue. The CDR3 is 12 residues long.

The sequence was collected from a man in his sixties with non-small cell lung cancer. The rearrangement uses TRBV12-3 or TRBV12-4 and TRBJ1-1; weak D call: TRBD1 (6 bases). The material sequenced was lung tumor tissue. CDR3 loop: CACSFTTGPAFL. The CDR3 bases are TGTGCCTGCAGTTTTACAACAGGGCCAGCTTTCCTT.